This is a list of T cell receptor beta chains from one sample in a study of blood T cell repertoires in COVID-19. Sequencing was performed with immunoSEQ multiplex PCR; in TCRdb, only in-frame clones are kept and a portion is missing. Counted here are around 220,000 clones, 80% to 85% occurring once; the ten biggest clones make up roughly 6.2%. Sequenced sample: PBMCs or T cells enriched from blood (not recorded which). Receptors originate from a woman in her forties who had recovered from COVID-19. The CDR3 runs from the conserved cysteine through the conserved F or W. A D gene is named only where the DNA matches it firmly. Size is stated for part of the rows, as once, few or many counts, or as a class when the clone is expanded.

DNA: TGCGCCAGCAGCTTGTTGCAGGGGGCGCGCGAGCAGTACTTC; CDR3: CASSLLQGAREQYF; size: -; V: TRBV5-1; J: TRBJ2-7; D: TRBD1
DNA: TGTGCCAGCAGCGTTACTAGCAAGTCCTCAGATACGCAGTATTTT; CDR3: CASSVTSKSSDTQYF; size: -; V: TRBV9; J: TRBJ2-3; D: -
DNA: TGTGCCAGCAGTTTATCGTTCGGTGGCGGGGAGCTGTTTTTT; CDR3: CASSLSFGGGELFF; size: -; V: TRBV27; J: TRBJ2-2; D: -
DNA: TGTGCCAGCAGCGCCTTACAGGGTTCTGGCGGCTACACCTTC; CDR3: CASSALQGSGGYTF; size: few; V: TRBV9; J: TRBJ1-2; D: -
DNA: TGTGCCTGGATAGTAGCGGACCAAGAGACCCAGTACTTC; CDR3: CAWIVADQETQYF; size: -; V: TRBV30; J: TRBJ2-5; D: -
DNA: TGTGCCAGCAGCCCTACTAGCGGGAGCACAGATACGCAGTATTTT; CDR3: CASSPTSGSTDTQYF; size: -; V: TRBV28; J: TRBJ2-3; D: TRBD2
DNA: TGTGCCTGGAGCCCGGACCCCACTAGCAGGAACACCGGGGAGCTGTTTTTT; CDR3: CAWSPDPTSRNTGELFF; size: -; V: TRBV30; J: TRBJ2-2; D: -
DNA: TGTGCCAGCAGCTTGGGGACAGGGAGGTTAGATACGCAGTATTTT; CDR3: CASSLGTGRLDTQYF; size: -; V: TRBV11-2; J: TRBJ2-3; D: TRBD1
DNA: TGTGCCAGTAGTTTACTAAACACCATATATTTT; CDR3: CASSLLNTIYF; size: -; V: TRBV19; J: TRBJ1-3; D: -
DNA: TGTGCCAGCATCCCCGGACAGGGGGAGATCACTAATGAAAAACTGTTTTTT; CDR3: CASIPGQGEITNEKLFF; size: -; V: TRBV28; J: TRBJ1-4; D: TRBD1
DNA: TGTGCCAGCAGCCCCGTGGGGGGGGCCCATCCCGGGGAGCTGTTTTTT; CDR3: CASSPVGGAHPGELFF; size: -; V: TRBV5-4; J: TRBJ2-2; D: -
DNA: TGTGCCAGCAGTGACCGACGGGAGGTGAACACTGAAGCTTTCTTT; CDR3: CASSDRREVNTEAFF; size: -; V: TRBV27; J: TRBJ1-1; D: -
DNA: TGTGCCAGCTCACCACTGGCGGGGGCCCTAGCCAAAAACATTCAGTACTTC; CDR3: CASSPLAGALAKNIQYF; size: -; V: TRBV18; J: TRBJ2-4; D: -
DNA: TGTGCCAGCAGGGACATAGCGTACAGGGACAATGAGCAGTTCTTC; CDR3: CASRDIAYRDNEQFF; size: -; V: TRBV2; J: TRBJ2-1; D: -
DNA: TGTGCCAGCAGAAACAGGGGGAGTAATTCACCCCTCCACTTT; CDR3: CASRNRGSNSPLHF; size: -; V: TRBV6-5; J: TRBJ1-6; D: TRBD1
DNA: TGTGCCAGCAGTCCACAGGGGGCGCCGGTTCAGCCCCAGCATTTT; CDR3: CASSPQGAPVQPQHF; size: -; V: TRBV28; J: TRBJ1-5; D: TRBD1
DNA: TGTGCCAGCAGGGACAGGGGGCTCGAAAAACTGTTTTTT; CDR3: CASRDRGLEKLFF; size: -; V: TRBV2; J: TRBJ1-4; D: TRBD1
DNA: TGTGCCAGCAGTGAACTCAGGAAGGCGAACACCGGGGAGCTGTTTTTT; CDR3: CASSELRKANTGELFF; size: few; V: TRBV6-1; J: TRBJ2-2; D: -
DNA: TGTGCCACCCAGTGGAGAGGGGCCAACGTCCTGACTTTC; CDR3: CATQWRGANVLTF; size: -; V: TRBV5-4; J: TRBJ2-6; D: -
DNA: TGTGCCAGCAGCGTAGGTGGCGGGAAACAAGAGACCCAGTACTTC; CDR3: CASSVGGGKQETQYF; size: -; V: TRBV9; J: TRBJ2-5; D: -
DNA: TGCAGTGAGAGGGTTTACTATGGCTACACCTTC; CDR3: CSERVYYGYTF; size: once; V: TRBV20-1; J: TRBJ1-2; D: -
DNA: TGTGCCAGCAGCTTGCTGACTCTGAACACTGAAGCTTTCTTT; CDR3: CASSLLTLNTEAFF; size: -; V: TRBV11-2; J: TRBJ1-1; D: -
DNA: TGTGCCAGCAGCGTCGGACTAGCGGGGAACCTCGATGAGCAGTTCTTC; CDR3: CASSVGLAGNLDEQFF; size: -; V: TRBV9; J: TRBJ2-1; D: TRBD2
DNA: TGTGCCACCAGCAGGGGGTACGAAGCTTTCTTT; CDR3: CATSRGYEAFF; size: many; V: TRBV24-1; J: TRBJ1-1; D: TRBD1
DNA: TGCGCCAGCAGCTTGAGCGGTCGGAACACTGAAGCTTTCTTT; CDR3: CASSLSGRNTEAFF; size: -; V: TRBV5-1; J: TRBJ1-1; D: -
DNA: TGTGCCAGCAGCCAAGACCGGCGGACTTACGAGCAGTACTTC; CDR3: CASSQDRRTYEQYF; size: few; V: TRBV4-2; J: TRBJ2-7; D: -
DNA: TGTGCCAGCATCCAGGGGGGATCTGGAAACACCATATATTTT; CDR3: CASIQGGSGNTIYF; size: -; V: TRBV28; J: TRBJ1-3; D: TRBD1
DNA: TGTGCCTGGAGTGTATGGAAGGGGCCTAATCAGCCCCAGCATTTT; CDR3: CAWSVWKGPNQPQHF; size: -; V: TRBV30; J: TRBJ1-5; D: -
DNA: TGTGCCAGCTCCCCGGGACAGGGCCCCTCCTACGAGCAGTACTTC; CDR3: CASSPGQGPSYEQYF; size: -; V: TRBV18; J: TRBJ2-7; D: TRBD1
DNA: TGTGCCAGCAGCCTCCGGGACAGGAATCAGCCCCAGCATTTT; CDR3: CASSLRDRNQPQHF; size: -; V: TRBV6-5; J: TRBJ1-5; D: TRBD1
DNA: TGTGCCAGCAATTTCAGGAACAGCAATCAGCCCCAGCATTTT; CDR3: CASNFRNSNQPQHF; size: -; V: TRBV6-5; J: TRBJ1-5; D: -
DNA: TGTGCCAGCAGCTCCGGACTAGCGGGAGGGCCGGACCAGTACTTC; CDR3: CASSSGLAGGPDQYF; size: -; V: TRBV7-2; J: TRBJ2-5; D: TRBD2
DNA: TGCGCCAGCAGTCGACCTGGGACAGAGTATAATTCACCCCTCCACTTT; CDR3: CASSRPGTEYNSPLHF; size: -; V: TRBV23-1; J: TRBJ1-6; D: TRBD1
DNA: TGTGCCAGCAGTTCCCTAATTGATGAAGGGGATGACTATGGCTACACCTTC; CDR3: CASSSLIDEGDDYGYTF; size: -; V: TRBV28; J: TRBJ1-2; D: -
DNA: TGTGCCAGCAGCTTCCAGCGGGAGATCACCGGGGAGCTGTTTTTT; CDR3: CASSFQREITGELFF; size: -; V: TRBV7-2; J: TRBJ2-2; D: TRBD2
DNA: TGTGCCAGCAGCTCCGGAGGGAACACCGGGGAGCTGTTTTTT; CDR3: CASSSGGNTGELFF; size: -; V: TRBV11-3; J: TRBJ2-2; D: -
DNA: TGTGCCAGTAGGGCCGGGACAGGGATTGGAAACACCATATATTTT; CDR3: CASRAGTGIGNTIYF; size: -; V: TRBV19; J: TRBJ1-3; D: TRBD1
DNA: TGTGCCAGCCATTCAAGTAGCTACGAGCAGTACTTC; CDR3: CASHSSSYEQYF; size: -; V: TRBV6-6; J: TRBJ2-7; D: -
DNA: TGTGCCAGCAGCTTACCGGGTCCTAATGAAAAACTGTTTTTT; CDR3: CASSLPGPNEKLFF; size: -; V: TRBV7-9; J: TRBJ1-4; D: -
DNA: TGTGCCAGTAGTACCTCACGGGAGTCAAAGCCAACTAATGAAAAACTGTTTTTT; CDR3: CASSTSRESKPTNEKLFF; size: -; V: TRBV19; J: TRBJ1-4; D: -
DNA: TGCGCCAGCAGCGTCGTAGCGCTCCAGGGGTACGAGCAGTACTTC; CDR3: CASSVVALQGYEQYF; size: -; V: TRBV5-1; J: TRBJ2-7; D: -
DNA: TGTGCCAGCAGTTTACCCCGGACAGGGGCTTCTGAAGCTTTCTTT; CDR3: CASSLPRTGASEAFF; size: many; V: TRBV28; J: TRBJ1-1; D: TRBD1
DNA: TGTGCCAGTAGTAGCGCCTGGACAGGGGGAAGTAACGGCTACACCTTC; CDR3: CASSSAWTGGSNGYTF; size: -; V: TRBV19; J: TRBJ1-2; D: TRBD1